These T cell receptor beta chains were read from a single sample in a study. TCRdb redid the calling of the 5' RACE reads with MiXCR, one entry per CDR3 protein. The table lists about 10,000 distinct CDR3 sequences, under 35% of them singletons. Sequenced sample: Tregs sorted from a lymph node. The source is a female donor with breast cancer. Each CDR3 is given with its conserved first and last residue. D genes are given only for firm matches. Some rows have no size entry. The others give once, few or many, or a class for an expanded clone.

v_call	d_call	j_call	clone_size	cdr3_nt	cdr3_aa
TRBV30	.	TRBJ2-1	.	TGTGCCTGGAGTCTCGCCAATGAGCAGTTCTTC	CAWSLANEQFF
TRBV7-2	.	TRBJ2-5	few	TGTGCCAGCAGCTCGTCGGGACGGTTCCAAGAGACCCAGTACTTC	CASSSSGRFQETQYF
TRBV7-6	TRBD2	TRBJ2-7	.	TGTGCCAGCAGCTTCTTAGCGGGGGAGCCCGGTCCCGATGACTACGAGCAGTACTTC	CASSFLAGEPGPDDYEQYF
TRBV5-1	.	TRBJ2-1	medium-sized	TGCGCCAGCAGCTCGCGGGCGCGGGGCTCCTACAATGAGCAGTTCTTC	CASSSRARGSYNEQFF
TRBV6-5	.	TRBJ2-1	medium-sized	TGTGCCAGCAGTCAAAACAATGAGCAGTTCTTC	CASSQNNEQFF
TRBV5-1	.	TRBJ1-1	many	TGCGCCAGCAGCTTGGCCTGGTCAGGTGAAGCTTTCTTT	CASSLAWSGEAFF
TRBV6-5	TRBD1	TRBJ2-7	many	TGTGCCAGCAGAGACAGGGTTTCCTACGAGCAGTACTTC	CASRDRVSYEQYF
TRBV20-1	TRBD2	TRBJ2-1	.	TGCAGTGCTAGCGGGAGGGCCTCGGTTGACGAGCAGTTCTTC	CSASGRASVDEQFF
TRBV19	TRBD2	TRBJ2-1	.	TGTGCCAGTGCCCCGGGGACTAGCGGGAGGAGCTCCTACAATGAGCAGTTCTTC	CASAPGTSGRSSYNEQFF
TRBV29-1	TRBD1	TRBJ1-2	.	TGCAGCGTCCCGGGACAGGGAACTAACTATGGCTACACCTTC	CSVPGQGTNYGYTF
TRBV12-3/TRBV12-4	TRBD1	TRBJ2-1	.	TGTGCCGGCAGTTCAGGGGCAGGGGGCTCCTACAATGAGCAGTTCTTC	CAGSSGAGGSYNEQFF
TRBV5-1	.	TRBJ1-5	many	TGCGCCAGCAGCTCAAGACCCCGGGAGGACAATCAGCCCCAGCATTTT	CASSSRPREDNQPQHF
TRBV4-2	.	TRBJ1-2	medium-sized	TGTGCCAGCAGCTTACCGACAGAAACCGGCTATGGCTACACCTTC	CASSLPTETGYGYTF
TRBV6-5	TRBD2	TRBJ2-1	many	TGTGCCAGCAGTTACCCGGGTGCTAGCGGGAGCAATGAGCAGTTCTTC	CASSYPGASGSNEQFF
TRBV7-9	.	TRBJ2-1	many	TGTGCCAGCAGCCGGGCAGGGATTGCCAATGAGCAGTTCTTC	CASSRAGIANEQFF
TRBV9	.	TRBJ1-4	.	TGTGCCAGCAGCGAGGGAGAGGCAACTAATGAAAAACTGTTTTTT	CASSEGEATNEKLFF
TRBV6-6	.	TRBJ2-1	.	TGTGCCAGCAGTAATACGGAGCTGAGCTACAGTGAGCAGTTCTTC	CASSNTELSYSEQFF
TRBV5-1	.	TRBJ2-7	many	TGCGCCAGCAGCTTGGGTATGGGGCTGTACGAGCAGTACTTC	CASSLGMGLYEQYF
TRBV6-5	.	TRBJ2-7	medium-sized	TGTGCCAGCAGTTACTCCTTAGGCTCCTACGAGCAGTACTTC	CASSYSLGSYEQYF
TRBV2	.	TRBJ2-1	many	TGTGCCAGCAGTGGGTCAGGGAAGGGGTTCTTC	CASSGSGKGFF
TRBV20-1	.	TRBJ1-4	.	TGCAGTGCCACCAGTCAAAATGAAGAACTGTTTTTT	CSATSQNEELFF
TRBV6-2/TRBV6-3	TRBD1	TRBJ1-1	few	TGTGCCAGCAGCAGCTTTGGGACAGAGAACACTGAAGCTTTCTTT	CASSSFGTENTEAFF
TRBV6-1	TRBD1	TRBJ1-1	many	TGTGCCAGCAGTGAACAGGGGGAGCCGAACACTGAAGCTTTCTTT	CASSEQGEPNTEAFF
TRBV12-3/TRBV12-4	.	TRBJ2-1	few	TGTGCCAGCACCTTAGGAGGGCCGAGCTCCTACAATGAGCAGTTCTTC	CASTLGGPSSYNEQFF
TRBV5-1	.	TRBJ1-2	many	TGCGCCAGCAGCGCCCCGGACGTGAATGGTGGCTACACCTTC	CASSAPDVNGGYTF
TRBV9	.	TRBJ2-3	.	TGTGCCAGCAGCGCCGGTTCTCGCGCAGATACGCAGTATTTT	CASSAGSRADTQYF
TRBV27	.	TRBJ1-2	many	TGTGCCAGCAGACAACGGGCGAACTCTAACTATGGCTACACCTTC	CASRQRANSNYGYTF
TRBV5-1	.	TRBJ1-1	medium-sized	TGCGCCAGCAGCCTTCTCCGGGGTTCCGCTGAAGCTTTCTTT	CASSLLRGSAEAFF
TRBV7-9	TRBD2	TRBJ2-1	once	TGTGCCAGCCCCCCAAGAGGAACCGGGACTAGCGGGGAAAATGAGCAGTTCTTC	CASPPRGTGTSGENEQFF
TRBV12-3/TRBV12-4	TRBD1	TRBJ1-1	many	TGTGCCAGCAGTTTAAGGGGTAAAGACAGGGCAGGCACTGAAGCTTTCTTT	CASSLRGKDRAGTEAFF
TRBV19	TRBD2	TRBJ2-1	.	TGTGCCAGTAGTACACTAGCGGCTAACAATGAGCAGTTCTTC	CASSTLAANNEQFF
TRBV20-1	TRBD2	TRBJ2-3	.	TGCAGTGCTAGGCTAGCGGTCCATCCCCTCACAGATACGCAGTATTTT	CSARLAVHPLTDTQYF
TRBV5-1	TRBD2	TRBJ2-1	.	TGCGCCAGCAGCGGCGGGCTAGCGGGAGGGCCCTTTCCCTTCAATGAGCAGTTCTTC	CASSGGLAGGPFPFNEQFF
TRBV9	TRBD1	TRBJ1-2	many	TGTGCCAGCAGCGAAACAGGGGATTCGGACTATGGCTACACCTTC	CASSETGDSDYGYTF
TRBV7-7	TRBD2	TRBJ2-1	medium-sized	TGTGCTAGCAGCCTTAGCGGGTCGGGGTACAATGAGCAGTTCTTC	CASSLSGSGYNEQFF
TRBV5-1	TRBD1	TRBJ2-7	few	TGCGCCAGCAGCCCAAGGGGGCGCGAGGGCTACGAGCAGTACTTC	CASSPRGREGYEQYF
TRBV12-3/TRBV12-4	.	TRBJ2-1	.	TGTGCCAGCAGTTTGACTAGGCGAGATGAGCAGTTCTTC	CASSLTRRDEQFF
TRBV7-9	TRBD1	TRBJ1-2	medium-sized	TGTGCCAGCAGCGATACCCTGGTGACAGGGTTCTATGGCTACACCTTC	CASSDTLVTGFYGYTF
TRBV12-3/TRBV12-4	TRBD1	TRBJ1-1	.	TGTGCCAACAGTCCCGGGACAGGGGGCACTGAAGCTTTCTTC	CANSPGTGGTEAFF
TRBV4-1	.	TRBJ2-7	few	TGCGCCAGCAGCCAGGTGGACGGGACCTACGAGCAGTACTTC	CASSQVDGTYEQYF
TRBV2	.	TRBJ1-3	.	TGTGCCAGCAGCGTGGGTGTTGGAAACACCATATATTTT	CASSVGVGNTIYF
TRBV9	TRBD2	TRBJ2-1	medium-sized	TGTGCCAGCACCCCTGGCGGGAGTCCCTACAATGAGCAGTTCTTC	CASTPGGSPYNEQFF
TRBV19	.	TRBJ2-3	.	TGTGCCGAGACTCGCACAGATACGCAGTATTTT	CAETRTDTQYF
TRBV7-9	.	TRBJ2-5	many	TGTGCCAGCAGCTCGGACCCCTGGGAGACCCAGTACTTC	CASSSDPWETQYF
TRBV6-5	.	TRBJ2-1	medium-sized	TGTGCCAGCAGTCCGATACCCGCACCCTACAATGAGCAGTTCTTC	CASSPIPAPYNEQFF
TRBV20-1	TRBD2	TRBJ2-1	medium-sized	TGCAGTGCTAGAGAAATGGCGGGAGCCGACAATGAGCAGTTCTTC	CSAREMAGADNEQFF
TRBV7-3	TRBD1	TRBJ1-1	many	TGTGCCAGCAGCCGCAGGGGGGGCACTGAAGCTTTCTTT	CASSRRGGTEAFF
TRBV7-6	TRBD2	TRBJ2-1	many	TGTGCCAGCAGCCCCCGACTAGCGGGCCCGCGGAATGAGCAGTTCTTC	CASSPRLAGPRNEQFF
TRBV20-1	TRBD2	TRBJ2-3	many	TGCAGTGCTAGAGCCCCGTCGGGAGGAAAGACAGATACGCAGTATTTT	CSARAPSGGKTDTQYF
TRBV25-1	TRBD1	TRBJ2-1	many	TGTGCCAGCAGTACCCAGGGGGCCGTAACTGAGCAGTTCTTC	CASSTQGAVTEQFF
TRBV5-1	TRBD1	TRBJ2-7	medium-sized	TGCGCCAGCAGCCCGCCGTTTGGACAGGGCGTCAACGAGCAGTACTTC	CASSPPFGQGVNEQYF
TRBV19	TRBD2	TRBJ2-1	many	TGTGCCAGTAGTATGGCCAGCGGGAGAGTGTCCTACAATGAGCAGTTCTTC	CASSMASGRVSYNEQFF
TRBV10-3	.	TRBJ2-7	many	TGTGCCATCAGTGAGTCGGGCAGCGCTTTACGACCGTACTTC	CAISESGSALRPYF
TRBV7-9	.	TRBJ2-1	medium-sized	TGTGCCAGCAGCACGACTCGTACCTCTAATGAGCAGTTCTTC	CASSTTRTSNEQFF
TRBV5-1	.	TRBJ1-2	medium-sized	TGCGCCAGCAGCTTGGCCGGGGCGACGTATGGCTACACCTTC	CASSLAGATYGYTF
TRBV5-1	TRBD2	TRBJ2-1	once	TGCGCCAGCAGGGATGGGACTAGCACCTACAATGAGCAGTTCTTC	CASRDGTSTYNEQFF
TRBV5-1	.	TRBJ2-6	many	TGCGCCGGCAGCTCCACGCCGGGGAGATCTGGGGCCAACGTCCTGACTTTC	CAGSSTPGRSGANVLTF
TRBV7-9	.	TRBJ1-6	.	TGTGCCAGCAGCTTAGCGACGGAATCACCCCTCCACTTT	CASSLATESPLHF
TRBV28	.	TRBJ1-1	.	TGTGCCAGCAGAACCCGGAGGGCTGAAGCTTTCTTT	CASRTRRAEAFF